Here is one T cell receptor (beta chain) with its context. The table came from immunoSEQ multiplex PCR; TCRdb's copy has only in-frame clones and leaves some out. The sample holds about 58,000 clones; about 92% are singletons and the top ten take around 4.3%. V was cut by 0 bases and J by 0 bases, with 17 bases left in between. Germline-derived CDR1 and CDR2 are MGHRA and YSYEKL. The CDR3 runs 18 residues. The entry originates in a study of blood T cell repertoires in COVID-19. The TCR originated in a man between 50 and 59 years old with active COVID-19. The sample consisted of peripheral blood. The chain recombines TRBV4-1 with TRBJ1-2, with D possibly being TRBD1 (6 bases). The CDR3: CASSQDQQGLHANYGYTF. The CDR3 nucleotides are TGCGCCAGCAGCCAAGATCAACAGGGCTTACATGCTAACTATGGCTACACCTTC.